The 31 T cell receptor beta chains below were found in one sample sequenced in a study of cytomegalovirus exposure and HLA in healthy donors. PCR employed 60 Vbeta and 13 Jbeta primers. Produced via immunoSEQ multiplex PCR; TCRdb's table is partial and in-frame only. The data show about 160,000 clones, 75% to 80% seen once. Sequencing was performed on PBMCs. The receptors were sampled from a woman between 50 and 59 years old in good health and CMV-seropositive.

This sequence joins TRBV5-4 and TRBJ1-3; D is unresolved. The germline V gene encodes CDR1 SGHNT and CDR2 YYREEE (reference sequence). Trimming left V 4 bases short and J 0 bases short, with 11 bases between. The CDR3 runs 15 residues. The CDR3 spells CASSIRGNSGNTIYF. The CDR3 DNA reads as TGTGCCAGCAGCATACGCGGGAACTCTGGAAACACCATATATTTT.

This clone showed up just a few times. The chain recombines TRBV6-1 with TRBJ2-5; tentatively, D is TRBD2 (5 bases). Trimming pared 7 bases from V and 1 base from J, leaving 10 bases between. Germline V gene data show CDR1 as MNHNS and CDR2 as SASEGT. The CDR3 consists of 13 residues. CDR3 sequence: CASNPGSQETQYF. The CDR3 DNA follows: TGTGCCAGCAATCCGGGGAGCCAAGAGACCCAGTACTTC.

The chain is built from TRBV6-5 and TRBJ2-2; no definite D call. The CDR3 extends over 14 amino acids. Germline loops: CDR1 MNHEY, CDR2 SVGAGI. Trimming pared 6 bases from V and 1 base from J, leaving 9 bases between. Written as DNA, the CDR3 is TGTGCCAGCAGCCCCGTCGGGAACACCGGGGAGCTGTTTTTT. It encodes CASSPVGNTGELFF.

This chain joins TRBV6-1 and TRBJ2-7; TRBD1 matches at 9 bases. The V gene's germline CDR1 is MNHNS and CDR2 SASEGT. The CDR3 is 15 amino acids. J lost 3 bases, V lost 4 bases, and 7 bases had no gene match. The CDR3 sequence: CASSASTGGNYEQYF. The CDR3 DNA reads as TGTGCCAGCAGTGCGTCGACAGGGGGGAACTACGAGCAGTACTTC.

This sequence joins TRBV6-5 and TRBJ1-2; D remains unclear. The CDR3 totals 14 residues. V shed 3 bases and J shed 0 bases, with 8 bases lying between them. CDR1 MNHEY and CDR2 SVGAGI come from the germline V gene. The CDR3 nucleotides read TGTGCCAGCAGTTATAACGCAGCTAACTATGGCTACACCTTC. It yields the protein CASSYNAANYGYTF.

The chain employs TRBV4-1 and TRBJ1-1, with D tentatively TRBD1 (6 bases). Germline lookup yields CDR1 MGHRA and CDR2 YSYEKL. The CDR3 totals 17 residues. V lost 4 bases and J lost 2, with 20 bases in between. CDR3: CASSPPGLQGPNTEAFF. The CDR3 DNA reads TGCGCCAGCAGCCCGCCCGGACTTCAGGGGCCCAACACTGAAGCTTTCTTT.

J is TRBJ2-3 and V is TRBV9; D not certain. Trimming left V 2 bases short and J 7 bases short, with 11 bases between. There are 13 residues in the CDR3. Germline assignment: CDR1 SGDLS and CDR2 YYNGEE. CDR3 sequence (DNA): TGTGCCAGCAGCGTGGCGACGGAGAATACGCAGTATTTT. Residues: CASSVATENTQYF.

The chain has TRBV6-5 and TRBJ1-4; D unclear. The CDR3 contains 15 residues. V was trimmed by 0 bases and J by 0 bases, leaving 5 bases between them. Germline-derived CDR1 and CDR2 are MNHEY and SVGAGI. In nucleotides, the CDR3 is TGTGCCAGCAGTTACTCGCTATCAACTAATGAAAAACTGTTTTTT. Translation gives CASSYSLSTNEKLFF.

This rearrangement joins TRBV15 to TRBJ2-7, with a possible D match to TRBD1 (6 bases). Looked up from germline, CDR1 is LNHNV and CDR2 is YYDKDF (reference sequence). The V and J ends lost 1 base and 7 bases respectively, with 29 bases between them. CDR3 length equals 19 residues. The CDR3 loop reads CATSRVPPQQGPRGLEQYF. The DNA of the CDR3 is TGTGCCACCAGCAGAGTTCCCCCTCAACAGGGACCTAGGGGTTTGGAGCAGTACTTC.

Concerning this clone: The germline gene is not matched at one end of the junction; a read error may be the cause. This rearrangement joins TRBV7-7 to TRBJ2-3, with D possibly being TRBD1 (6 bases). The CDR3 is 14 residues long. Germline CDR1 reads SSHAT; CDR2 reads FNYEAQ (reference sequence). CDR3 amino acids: CASSPGAVPDTQYF. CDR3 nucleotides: TGTGCTAGCAGTCCAGGGGCGGTGCCAGATACGCAGTATTTT.

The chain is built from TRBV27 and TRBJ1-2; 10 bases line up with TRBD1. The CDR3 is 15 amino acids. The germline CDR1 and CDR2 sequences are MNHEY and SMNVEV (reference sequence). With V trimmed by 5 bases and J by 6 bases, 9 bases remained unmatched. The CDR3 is CASSPRTGGLDGYTF. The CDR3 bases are TGTGCCAGCAGTCCCCGGACAGGGGGGTTGGATGGCTACACCTTC.

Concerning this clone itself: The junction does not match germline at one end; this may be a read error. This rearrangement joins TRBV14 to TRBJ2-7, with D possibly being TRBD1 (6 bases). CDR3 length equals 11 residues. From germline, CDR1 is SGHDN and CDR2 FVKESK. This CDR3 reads CASSQDGGQTF. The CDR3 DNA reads TGTGCCAGCAGCCAAGATGGGGGCCAGACCTTC.

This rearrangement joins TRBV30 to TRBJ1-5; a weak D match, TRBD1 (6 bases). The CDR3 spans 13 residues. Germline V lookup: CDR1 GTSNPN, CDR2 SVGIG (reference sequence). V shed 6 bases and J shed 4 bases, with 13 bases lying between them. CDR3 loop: CACQGGFNQPQHF. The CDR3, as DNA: TGTGCCTGCCAAGGGGGATTTAATCAGCCCCAGCATTTT.

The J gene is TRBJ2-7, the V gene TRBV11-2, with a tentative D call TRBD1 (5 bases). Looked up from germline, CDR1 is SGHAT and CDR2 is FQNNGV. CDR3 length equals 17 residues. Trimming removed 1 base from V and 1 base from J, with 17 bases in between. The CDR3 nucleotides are TGTGCCAGCAGCTTAGTTCAGACAGAATGGTCATCCTACGAGCAGTACTTC. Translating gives CASSLVQTEWSSYEQYF.

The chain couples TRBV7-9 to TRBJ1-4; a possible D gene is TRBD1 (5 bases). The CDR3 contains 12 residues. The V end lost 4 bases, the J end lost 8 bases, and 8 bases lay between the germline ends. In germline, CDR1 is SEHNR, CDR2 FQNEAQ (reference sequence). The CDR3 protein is CASSSWTEKLFF. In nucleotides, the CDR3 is TGTGCCAGCAGCTCCTGGACAGAAAAACTGTTTTTT. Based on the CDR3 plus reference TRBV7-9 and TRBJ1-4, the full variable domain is DTGVSQNPRHKITKRGQNVTFRCDPISEHNRLYWYRQTLGQGPEFLTYFQNEAQLEKSRLLSDRFSAERPKGSFSTLEIQRTEQGDSAMYLCASSSWTEKLFFGSGTQLSVL.

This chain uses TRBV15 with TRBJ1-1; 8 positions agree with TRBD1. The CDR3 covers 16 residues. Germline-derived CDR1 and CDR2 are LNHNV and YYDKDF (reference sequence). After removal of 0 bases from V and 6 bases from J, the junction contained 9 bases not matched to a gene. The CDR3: CATSRDPGGEGAEAFF. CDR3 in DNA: TGTGCCACCAGCAGAGATCCAGGGGGCGAAGGGGCTGAAGCTTTCTTT.

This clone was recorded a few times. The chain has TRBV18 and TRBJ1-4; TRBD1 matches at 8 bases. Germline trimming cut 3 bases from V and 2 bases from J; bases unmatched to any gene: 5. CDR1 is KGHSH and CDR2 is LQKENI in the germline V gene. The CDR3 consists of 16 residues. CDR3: CASSPDRVKTNEKLFF. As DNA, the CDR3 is TGTGCCAGCTCACCGGACAGGGTGAAGACTAATGAAAAACTGTTTTTT.

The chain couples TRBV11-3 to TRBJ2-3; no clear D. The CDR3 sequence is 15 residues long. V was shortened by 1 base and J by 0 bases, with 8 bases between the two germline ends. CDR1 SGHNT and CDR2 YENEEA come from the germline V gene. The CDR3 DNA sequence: TGTGCCAGCAGCTTAGGATTGACTAGCACAGATACGCAGTATTTT. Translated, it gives CASSLGLTSTDTQYF.

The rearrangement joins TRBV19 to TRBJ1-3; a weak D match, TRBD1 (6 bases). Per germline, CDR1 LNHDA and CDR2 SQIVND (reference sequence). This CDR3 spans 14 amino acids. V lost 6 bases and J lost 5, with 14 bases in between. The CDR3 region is CASSTRTDRNTIYF. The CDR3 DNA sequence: TGTGCCAGTAGCACCCGGACAGACAGAAACACCATATATTTT.

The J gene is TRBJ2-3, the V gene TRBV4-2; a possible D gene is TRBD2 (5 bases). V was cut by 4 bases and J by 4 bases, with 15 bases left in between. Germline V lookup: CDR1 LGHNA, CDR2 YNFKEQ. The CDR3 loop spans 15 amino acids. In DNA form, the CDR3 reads TGTGCCAGCAGCCTTAAAGAGGGAGAATCAGATACGCAGTATTTT. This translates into CASSLKEGESDTQYF.

CDR3 nucleotides: TGTGCCAGCTCCGACCAAAGTCGCAGGGGTAACTCACCCCTCCACTTT. Protein: CASSDQSRRGNSPLHF. The chain combines TRBV18 with TRBJ1-6, with D perhaps matching TRBD1 (6 bases). Germline V gene lookup returns CDR1 KGHSH and CDR2 LQKENI. Trimming took 6 bases from V and 10 from J, leaving 22 bases between them. The CDR3 is 16 amino acids.

The CDR3 coding sequence is TGTGCCAGCAATCTAGCGGGGGGGCCCTACAATGAGCAGTTCTTC. This sequence encodes CASNLAGGPYNEQFF. J is TRBJ2-1 and V is TRBV6-6, with 12 bases aligning to TRBD2. V dropped 7 bases and J dropped 2; count of bases not matched to a gene: 3. Per germline, CDR1 MNHNY and CDR2 SVGAGI (reference sequence). The CDR3 length is 15 residues.

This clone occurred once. This chain's CDR3 is CASRISEPTGELFF. CDR3 in DNA: TGCGCCAGCAGGATATCGGAGCCTACCGGGGAGCTGTTTTTT. The V and J genes are TRBV4-1 and TRBJ2-2; no firm D call. With 6 bases removed from V and 5 bases from J, the gap between germline ends came to 13 bases. This CDR3 spans 14 amino acids. Germline V gives CDR1 MGHRA, CDR2 YSYEKL.

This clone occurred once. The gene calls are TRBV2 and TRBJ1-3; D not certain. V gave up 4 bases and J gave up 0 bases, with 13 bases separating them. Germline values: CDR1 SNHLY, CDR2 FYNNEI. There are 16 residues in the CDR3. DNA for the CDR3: TGTGCCAGCAGTGTACAGCCAGAACCCTCTGGAAACACCATATATTTT. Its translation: CASSVQPEPSGNTIYF.

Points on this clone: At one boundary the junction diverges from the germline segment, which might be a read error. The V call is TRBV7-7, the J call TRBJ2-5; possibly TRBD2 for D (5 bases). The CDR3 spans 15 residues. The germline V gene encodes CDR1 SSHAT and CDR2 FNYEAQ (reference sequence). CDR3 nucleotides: TGTGCTAGCAGCTTATCCGGACTGCCTCAAGAGACCCAGTACTTC. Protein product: CASSLSGLPQETQYF.

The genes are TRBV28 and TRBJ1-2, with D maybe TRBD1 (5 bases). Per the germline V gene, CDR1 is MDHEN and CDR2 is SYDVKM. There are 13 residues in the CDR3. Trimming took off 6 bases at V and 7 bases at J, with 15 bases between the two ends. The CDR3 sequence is CASSPQTVGGYTF. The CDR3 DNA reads TGTGCCAGCAGCCCACAGACAGTAGGTGGCTACACCTTC.

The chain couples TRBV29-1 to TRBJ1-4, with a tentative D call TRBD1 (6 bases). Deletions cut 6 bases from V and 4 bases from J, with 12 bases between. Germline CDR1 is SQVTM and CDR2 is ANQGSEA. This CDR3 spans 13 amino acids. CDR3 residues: CSVPGGLNEKLFF. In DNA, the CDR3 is TGCAGCGTGCCCGGGGGGCTTAATGAAAAACTGTTTTTT.

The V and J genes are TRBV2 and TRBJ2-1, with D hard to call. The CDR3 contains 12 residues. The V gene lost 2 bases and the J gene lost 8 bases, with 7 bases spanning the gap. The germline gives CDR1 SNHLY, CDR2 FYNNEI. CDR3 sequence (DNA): TGTGCCAGCAGTGAACTCCGGGATGAGCAGTTCTTC. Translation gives CASSELRDEQFF.

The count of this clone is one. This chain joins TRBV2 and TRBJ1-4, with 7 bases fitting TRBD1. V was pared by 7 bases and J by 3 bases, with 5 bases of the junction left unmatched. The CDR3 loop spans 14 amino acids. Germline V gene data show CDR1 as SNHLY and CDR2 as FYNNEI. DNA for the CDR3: TGTGCCAGCAACCGACAGGGTTCTAATGAAAAACTGTTTTTT. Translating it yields CASNRQGSNEKLFF.

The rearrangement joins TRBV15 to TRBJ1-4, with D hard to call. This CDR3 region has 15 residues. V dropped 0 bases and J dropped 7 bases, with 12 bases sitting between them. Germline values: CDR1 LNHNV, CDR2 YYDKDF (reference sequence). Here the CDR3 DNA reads TGTGCCACCAGCAGAGATCCCTCTAGTGTTGAAAAACTGTTTTTT. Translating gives CATSRDPSSVEKLFF.

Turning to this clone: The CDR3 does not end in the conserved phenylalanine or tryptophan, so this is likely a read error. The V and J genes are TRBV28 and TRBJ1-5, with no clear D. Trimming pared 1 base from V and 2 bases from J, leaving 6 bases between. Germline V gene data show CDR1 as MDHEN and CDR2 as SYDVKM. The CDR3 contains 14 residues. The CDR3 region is CASSLSRGNQPQHV. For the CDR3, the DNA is TGTGCCAGCAGTTTATCAAGGGGCAATCAGCCCCAGCATGTT.